This T cell receptor beta chain was identified in a study of cytomegalovirus exposure and HLA in healthy donors. The overall study: From HLA-typed donors, an early data release held approximately 85 million unique TCRs. Clustering assigned 81% of the 350 to 450 genotyped donors to the Caucasian-associated ancestry cluster.

A word on this clone: Its antigen remains unknown.

PCR involved 60 Vbeta and 13 Jbeta primers. Only in-frame clones appear in the TCRdb table, and some are missing; sequencing was by immunoSEQ multiplex PCR. The sample yields roughly 60,000 clones, approximately 80% seen once. Study conclusions and caveats: Among CMV-associated TCR beta chains, most appeared HLA-restricted in a later analysis. CMV antigen specificity of a few CMV-associated chains was confirmed in vitro.

Germline values: CDR1 MNHEY, CDR2 SMNVEV (reference sequence). Trimming cost V 5 bases and J 6 bases; bases outside gene matches: 12. The CDR3 extends over 15 amino acids. The specimen was PBMCs. The V gene is TRBV27, the J gene TRBJ1-1; 7 bases fit TRBD1. The clonotype originates from a woman in her thirties or forties in good health and CMV-seropositive. The CDR3 spells CASSRDSPGRAEAFF. CDR3 in DNA: TGTGCCAGCAGTCGGGACAGCCCCGGGAGGGCTGAAGCTTTCTTT.